This T cell receptor beta chain was sequenced in a study of blood T cell repertoires in COVID-19. Participants, roughly 18 to 89 years old, spanned 25 or so US areas. Study processing details: Nucleated cell number was recorded as an estimate derived from reference gene primer amplification. Profiled with immunoSEQ multiplex PCR; TCRdb holds only in-frame clones, not every one. The V and J calls and the clone size are those of that table, but D and trimming were determined from the DNA. The sample holds approximately 200,000 clones, 87% seen once. This clone was detected only a few times. V was pared by 1 base and J by 2 bases, with 15 bases between. The CDR3 is 17 residues long. CDR1 and CDR2 from the germline V gene are LNHDA and SQIVND (reference sequence).

This sequence was found in a man aged 25 to 45 in a cohort exposed to, infected with or recovered from COVID-19 (not recorded which). The chain couples TRBV19 to TRBJ1-5; D uncertain. The specimen was PBMCs or T cells enriched from blood (not recorded which). CDR3 in DNA: TGTGCCAGTAGTATAGTTGTAAATCCGAGCGGCAATCAGCCCCAGCATTTT. It is translated as CASSIVVNPSGNQPQHF.